This T cell receptor (beta chain) was sequenced in a study of cytomegalovirus exposure and HLA in healthy donors. This CDR3 has 14 amino acids. V was shortened by 1 base and J by 4 bases, with 11 bases between the two germline ends. Germline V gene sequence: CDR1 GTSNPN, CDR2 SVGIG (reference sequence). Produced via immunoSEQ multiplex PCR; TCRdb's table is partial and in-frame only. Of some 150,000 clones in the sample, roughly nine tenths were seen once. The chain couples TRBV30 to TRBJ1-3; no reliable D call. What was sequenced was PBMCs. The clonotype comes from a woman aged 18-30 years in good health and CMV-seropositive. CDR3 sequence reads: CAWSGIREGNTIYF. The CDR3 DNA sequence: TGTGCCTGGAGTGGGATTCGGGAAGGAAACACCATATATTTT.